This T cell receptor beta chain appears in the sequencing data of a study of shared clonotypes between healthy human individuals. The germline gives CDR1 MNHNS, CDR2 SASEGT. The CDR3 is 15 residues long. With 1 base clipped from V and 3 bases from J, the junction kept 5 bases outside the gene matches. In this sample, this clone turned up many times. Execution of the assay was at deep level. The repertoire was sequenced with immunoSEQ multiplex PCR; TCRdb's copy has only in-frame clones and lacks some. The sample shows approximately 440,000 clones, approximately 80% of them seen only once. V and J are TRBV6-1 and TRBJ2-7, with 8 bases matching TRBD2. The material sequenced was PBMCs. This clonotype was sampled from a woman aged 40 to 50 in good health. Some clones in this sample may be carry-over from other donors' samples. The CDR3 reads CASSEEAGVYYEQYF. CDR3 DNA: TGTGCCAGCAGTGAAGAAGCGGGAGTCTACTACGAGCAGTACTTC.